The sequence of this T cell receptor beta chain was determined in a study of T cell responses to AZD1222 COVID-19 vaccine. Study outcomes and limitations: A mostly white British donor set with more females was recruited, and clonal diversity was possibly underestimated. Spike-wide coverage was observed for vaccine-associated CD4 TCRs, with dominant responses at 160-218 and 743-854.

The CDR3 is 16 residues long. Germline CDR1 SGDLS, CDR2 YYNGEE. Deletions cut 3 bases from V and 8 bases from J, with 20 bases between. Profiled with immunoSEQ multiplex PCR; TCRdb holds only in-frame clones, not every one. Of under 200,000 clones listed, 70% to 90% are singletons. This clone was counted a few times. Its matching antigen is unknown. The chain links TRBV9 to TRBJ2-2; D gene uncertain. The sequenced sample was peripheral blood, obtained 28 days after the second AZD1222 dose. This clonotype was sampled from an adult who received the AZD1222 COVID-19 vaccine. The CDR3 nucleotides are TGTGCCAGCAGCGCATCCGAGAGTTCCCGGTCGGGGGAGCTGTTTTTT. Amino acids: CASSASESSRSGELFF.